This TCR beta chain was sequenced for a study of early T cells in non-severe SARS-CoV-2 infection. MiXCR, applied by TCRdb to the 5' RACE reads, yields one record per CDR3 protein. Of 65,000 to 85,000 distinct CDR3 sequences in the sample, around 10% were seen once. This clonotype was observed at least ten times. The sample consisted of whole blood. The TCR originated in an adult who was a healthcare worker with PCR-confirmed SARS-CoV-2 infection or an uninfected control (not recorded which).

The chain's CDR3 is CASSLDLRVSTGNTIYF. As DNA, the CDR3 is TGTGCCAGCAGCTTAGATCTTAGGGTTTCAACCGGAAACACCATATATTTT. J is TRBJ1-3 and V is TRBV11-2, with D uncertain. The CDR3 spans 17 residues. V was clipped by 0 bases and J by 4 bases, with 16 bases between them. Germline assignment: CDR1 SGHAT and CDR2 FQNNGV.